These T cell receptor beta chains were read from a single sample in a study of CD8 T cells in ankylosing spondylitis. TCRdb reprocessed the 5' RACE reads with MiXCR, giving one entry per CDR3 protein. In the table there are around 130,000 distinct CDR3 sequences, 7% to 10% of which are singletons. The sample consisted of blood, either unsorted or a sorted T cell fraction (not recorded which). Every receptor here comes from a male donor with ankylosing spondylitis or in good health (not recorded which). Both conserved end residues are part of each CDR3. Clone size appears in some rows only: once, few, many, or a class for an expanded clone.

len: 16
v_gene: TRBV12-3/TRBV12-4
abundance: many
CDR3aa: CASSLRPLRAKNIQYF

len: 16
v_gene: TRBV7-8
abundance: few
CDR3aa: CASSSSFRGDTGELFF

len: 17
v_gene: TRBV6-5
abundance: medium-sized
CDR3aa: CASSYSIRGGFGNEQFF

len: 13
v_gene: TRBV3-1
abundance: many
CDR3aa: CASSHAGSNEQFF

len: 15
v_gene: TRBV5-5
abundance: many
CDR3aa: CASSLAKRLVYEQYF

len: 17
v_gene: TRBV18
abundance: -
CDR3aa: CASSPLSPHEAPYEQYF

len: 15
v_gene: TRBV12-3/TRBV12-4
abundance: many
CDR3aa: CASSSSGTSDKTQYF

len: 14
v_gene: TRBV6-1
abundance: few
CDR3aa: CASSSYRVRDTQYF

len: 13
v_gene: TRBV5-6
abundance: many
CDR3aa: CASSLAWAEAQYF

len: 15
v_gene: TRBV5-1
abundance: few
CDR3aa: CASSLAQPGVGEQFF

len: 14
v_gene: TRBV5-6
abundance: few
CDR3aa: CASSVGTPDTEAFF

len: 14
v_gene: TRBV2
abundance: many
CDR3aa: CASSRLAVFDEQFF